The 7 T cell receptor beta chains given below trace back to one sample, sequenced in a study of cytomegalovirus exposure and HLA in healthy donors. 60 Vbeta and 13 Jbeta primers were used in PCR. Data came from immunoSEQ multiplex PCR; TCRdb stores just in-frame clones and leaves some out. The sample lists 90,000 to 150,000 clones; approximately 8% were seen once. The specimen sequenced was PBMCs. The receptor set was obtained from a woman between 40 and 50 years old in good health and CMV-seropositive.

This clone was seen a handful of times. V usage is TRBV2 and J usage is TRBJ1-6; 10 nucleotides align to TRBD1. Germline-derived CDR1 and CDR2 are SNHLY and FYNNEI. V shed 7 bases and J 7 bases; nucleotides not matched to a gene: 4. This CDR3 comprises 14 residues. CDR3 DNA sequence: TGTGCCAGCAAGTCGGGACAGGGGAATTCACCCCTCCACTTT. It translates to CASKSGQGNSPLHF. The full variable domain, its missing parts supplied by reference TRBV2 and TRBJ1-6, is EPEVTQTPSHQVTQMGQEVILRCVPISNHLYFYWYRQILGQKVEFLVSFYNNEISEKSEIFDDQFSVERPDGSNFTLKIRSTKLEDSAMYFCASKSGQGNSPLHFGNGTRLTVT.

The chain carries TRBV2 and TRBJ1-1, with 9 bases matching TRBD1. The CDR3 is made up of 13 amino acids. Trimming cost V 4 bases and J 3 bases; bases outside gene matches: 0. Germline CDR1 and CDR2: SNHLY and FYNNEI. CDR3: CASSGQGDTEAFF. CDR3 in DNA: TGTGCCAGCAGTGGACAGGGGGACACTGAAGCTTTCTTT.

The chain carries TRBV5-6 and TRBJ2-3, with 8 bases matching TRBD2. Germline CDR1 SGHDT, CDR2 YYEEEE. V was clipped by 2 bases and J by 4 bases; unmatched bases: 9. This CDR3 comprises 16 residues. CDR3 DNA: TGTGCCAGCAGCTTCCCAAGCGGGGGTGTTCCAGATACGCAGTATTTT. This codes for CASSFPSGGVPDTQYF.

The sample holds a few counts of this clone. The chain combines TRBV7-6 with TRBJ1-4; the match to TRBD1 covers 11 bases. The CDR3 consists of 15 residues. Germline V lookup: CDR1 SGHVS, CDR2 FNYEAQ. V shed 5 bases, J shed 8 bases, and the junction held 7 bases outside the gene matches. Written as DNA, the CDR3 is TGTGCCAGCAGCACCCGGACAGGGGGCAACGAAAAACTGTTTTTT. Translation gives CASSTRTGGNEKLFF.

This clone was picked up a small number of times. Mismatch with germline at one junction end may stem from a read error. DNA for the CDR3: TGTGCCAGTCACGGGTCCGGGACAGTGAGTTTT. Translating gives CASHGSGTVSF. The rearrangement joins TRBV6-5 to TRBJ1-3, with 7 bases that match TRBD1. The CDR3 covers 11 residues. Germline-derived CDR1 and CDR2 are MNHEY and SVGAGI.

This clone has more than one count but fewer than ten. The chain has TRBV5-1 and TRBJ2-7; 10 bases are shared with TRBD2. CDR1 and CDR2 from the germline V gene are SGHRS and YFSETQ. This CDR3 contains 15 residues. V shed 7 bases, J shed 5 bases, and the junction held 12 bases outside the gene matches. The CDR3: CASCRSGGALDEQYF. CDR3 nucleotides: TGCGCCAGCTGTAGGAGCGGGGGGGCGTTAGACGAGCAGTACTTC.

This clone was seen just once. The CDR3: CASSLYGQGYTF. CDR3 nucleotide sequence: TGTGCCAGCAGCTTATATGGGCAAGGCTACACCTTC. This chain links TRBV7-8 with TRBJ1-2; no definite D call. The germline V gene encodes CDR1 SGHVS and CDR2 FQNEAQ. This CDR3 contains 12 residues. V was clipped by 2 bases and J by 8 bases, with 9 bases between them.